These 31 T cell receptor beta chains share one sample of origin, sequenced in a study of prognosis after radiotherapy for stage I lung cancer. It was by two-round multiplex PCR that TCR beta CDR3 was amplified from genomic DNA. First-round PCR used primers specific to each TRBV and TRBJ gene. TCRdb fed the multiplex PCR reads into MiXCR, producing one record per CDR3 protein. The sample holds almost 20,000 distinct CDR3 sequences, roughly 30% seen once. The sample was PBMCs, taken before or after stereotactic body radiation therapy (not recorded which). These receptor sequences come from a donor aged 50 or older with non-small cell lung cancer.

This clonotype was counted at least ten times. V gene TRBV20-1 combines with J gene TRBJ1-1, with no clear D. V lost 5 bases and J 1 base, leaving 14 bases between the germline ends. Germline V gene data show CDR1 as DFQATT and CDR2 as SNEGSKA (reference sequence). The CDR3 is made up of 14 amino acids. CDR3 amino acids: CSASRVAQNTEAFF. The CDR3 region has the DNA TGCAGTGCTTCCCGGGTGGCCCAGAACACTGAAGCTTTCTTT.

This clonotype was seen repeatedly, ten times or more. CDR3 sequence (DNA): TGTGCCAGCAGCGCGGGACAGGGTTTCACAGAGACCCAGTACTTC. Translation: CASSAGQGFTETQYF. This rearrangement joins TRBV13 to TRBJ2-5, with 9 bases fitting TRBD1. This CDR3 comprises 15 residues. The ends lost 5 bases at V and 4 bases at J; junction bases unmatched: 8. CDR1 is PRHDT and CDR2 is FYEKMQ in the germline V gene (reference sequence).

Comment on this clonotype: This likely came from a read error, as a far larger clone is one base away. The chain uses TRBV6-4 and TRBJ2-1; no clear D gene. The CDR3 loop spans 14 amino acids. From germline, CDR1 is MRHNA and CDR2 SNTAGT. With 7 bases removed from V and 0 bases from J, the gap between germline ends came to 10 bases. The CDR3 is CASIAVLSYNEQFF. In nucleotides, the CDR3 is TGTGCCAGCATCGCGGTCCTCTCCTACAATGAGCAGTTCTTC.

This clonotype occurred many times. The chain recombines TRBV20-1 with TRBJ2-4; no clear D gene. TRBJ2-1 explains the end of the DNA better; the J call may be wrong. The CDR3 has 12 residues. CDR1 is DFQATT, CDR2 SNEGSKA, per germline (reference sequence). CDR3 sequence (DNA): TGCAGTGCCCGTCTTGCGGAAGCTTCGCAGTTCTTC. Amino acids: CSARLAEASQFF.

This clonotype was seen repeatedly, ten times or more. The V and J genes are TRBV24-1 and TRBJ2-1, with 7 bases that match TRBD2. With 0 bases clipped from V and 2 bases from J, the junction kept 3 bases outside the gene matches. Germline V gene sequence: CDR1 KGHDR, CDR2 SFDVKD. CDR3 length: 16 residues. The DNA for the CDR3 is TGTGCCACCAGTGATTTGGGGAGCGGGGCCTACAATGAGCAGTTCTTC. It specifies CATSDLGSGAYNEQFF.

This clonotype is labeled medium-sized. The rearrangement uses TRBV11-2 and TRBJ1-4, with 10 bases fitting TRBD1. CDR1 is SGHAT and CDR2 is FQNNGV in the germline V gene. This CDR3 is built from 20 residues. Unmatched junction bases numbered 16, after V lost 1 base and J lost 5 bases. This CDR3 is CASSLGKPGQGMAPNEKLFF. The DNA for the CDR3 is TGTGCCAGCAGCTTAGGGAAGCCGGGACAGGGGATGGCTCCGAATGAAAAACTGTTTTTT.

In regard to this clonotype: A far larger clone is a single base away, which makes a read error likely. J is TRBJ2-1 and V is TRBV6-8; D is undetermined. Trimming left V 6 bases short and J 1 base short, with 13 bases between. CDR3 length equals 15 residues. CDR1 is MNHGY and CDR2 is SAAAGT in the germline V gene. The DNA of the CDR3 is TGTGCCAGCAGACGCTACAGTGGATCCTACAATGAGCAGTTCTTC. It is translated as CASRRYSGSYNEQFF.

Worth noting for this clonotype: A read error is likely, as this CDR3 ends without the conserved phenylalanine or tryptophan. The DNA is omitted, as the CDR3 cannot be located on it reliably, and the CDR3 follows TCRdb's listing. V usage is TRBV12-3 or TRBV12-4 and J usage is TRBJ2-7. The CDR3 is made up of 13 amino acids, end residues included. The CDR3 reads CASARERTYEKYS.

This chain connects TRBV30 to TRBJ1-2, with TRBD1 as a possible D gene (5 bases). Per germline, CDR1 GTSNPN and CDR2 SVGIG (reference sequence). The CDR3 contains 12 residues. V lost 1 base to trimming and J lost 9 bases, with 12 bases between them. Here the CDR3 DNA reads TGTGCCTGGAGTGCCAGGGTCTGTTGCTACACCTTC. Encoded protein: CAWSARVCCYTF.

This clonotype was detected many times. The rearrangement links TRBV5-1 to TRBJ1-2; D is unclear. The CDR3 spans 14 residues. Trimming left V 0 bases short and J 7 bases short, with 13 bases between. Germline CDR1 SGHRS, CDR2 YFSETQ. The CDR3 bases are TGCGCCAGCAGCTTGGCGCCGGAACTAGGTGGCTACACCTTC. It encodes CASSLAPELGGYTF.

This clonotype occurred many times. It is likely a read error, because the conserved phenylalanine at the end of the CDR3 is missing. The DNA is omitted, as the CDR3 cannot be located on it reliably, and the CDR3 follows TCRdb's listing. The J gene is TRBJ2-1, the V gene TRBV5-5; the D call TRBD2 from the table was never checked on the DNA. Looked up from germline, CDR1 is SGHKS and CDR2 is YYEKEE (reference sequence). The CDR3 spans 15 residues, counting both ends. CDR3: CASSLGGWGLAGEEY.

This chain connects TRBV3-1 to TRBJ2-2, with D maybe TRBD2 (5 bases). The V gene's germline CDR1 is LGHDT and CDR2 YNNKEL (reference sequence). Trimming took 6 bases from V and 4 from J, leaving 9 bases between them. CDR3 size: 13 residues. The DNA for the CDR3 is TGTGCCAGCAGGGGGAGTAGCACCGGGGAGCTGTTTTTT. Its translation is CASRGSSTGELFF.

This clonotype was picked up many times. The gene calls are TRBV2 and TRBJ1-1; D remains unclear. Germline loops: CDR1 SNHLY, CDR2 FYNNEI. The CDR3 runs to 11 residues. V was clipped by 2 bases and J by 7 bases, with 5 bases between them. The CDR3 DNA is TGTGCCAGCAGTGAAAGTAGTGAAGCTTTCTTT. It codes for CASSESSEAFF.

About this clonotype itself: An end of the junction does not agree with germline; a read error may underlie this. Written as DNA, the CDR3 is TGTGCCAGCAGCCAAGTGGTGGGGTCCTCCGACGAGCAGTACTTC. This sequence encodes CASSQVVGSSDEQYF. This chain connects TRBV14 to TRBJ2-7; no clear D gene. The CDR3 is 15 amino acids. Germline V gene sequence: CDR1 SGHDN, CDR2 FVKESK.

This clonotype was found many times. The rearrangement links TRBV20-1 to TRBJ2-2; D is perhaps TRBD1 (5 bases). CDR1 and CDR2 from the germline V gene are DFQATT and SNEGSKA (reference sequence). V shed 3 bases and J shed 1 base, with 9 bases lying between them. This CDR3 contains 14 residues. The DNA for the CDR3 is TGCAGTGCTAGGAAAACAGGGAACACCGGGGAGCTGTTTTTT. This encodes CSARKTGNTGELFF.

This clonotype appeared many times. CDR3 sequence: CASGSRDSYNEQFF. In DNA, the CDR3 is TGTGCCAGCGGAAGTCGGGACAGCTACAATGAGCAGTTCTTC. This rearrangement joins TRBV6-1 to TRBJ2-1; 7 nucleotides agree with TRBD1. Germline V gene sequence: CDR1 MNHNS, CDR2 SASEGT. The CDR3 length is 14 residues. Losses at the gene ends were 8 bases for V and 3 bases for J; bases not matched to a gene: 7.

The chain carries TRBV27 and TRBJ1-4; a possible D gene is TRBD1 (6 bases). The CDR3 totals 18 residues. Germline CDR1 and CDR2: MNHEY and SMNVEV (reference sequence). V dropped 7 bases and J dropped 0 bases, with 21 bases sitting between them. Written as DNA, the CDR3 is TGTGCCAGCATTTCCAACATATTGACAGGAACAACTAATGAAAAACTGTTTTTT. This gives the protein CASISNILTGTTNEKLFF.

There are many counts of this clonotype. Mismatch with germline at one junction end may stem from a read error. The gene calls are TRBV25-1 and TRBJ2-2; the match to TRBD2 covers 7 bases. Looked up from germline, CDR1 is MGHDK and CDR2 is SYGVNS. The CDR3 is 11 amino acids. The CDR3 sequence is CASMMGGGLFF. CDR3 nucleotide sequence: TGTGCCAGCATGATGGGGGGGGGGCTGTTTTTT.

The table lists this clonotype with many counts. The CDR3 nucleotides are TGTGCCAGCAGCGGTCAGACAGGGAGAAAACTGTTTTTT. This gives the protein CASSGQTGRKLFF. The J gene is TRBJ1-4, the V gene TRBV7-2; 7 bases map to TRBD1. CDR3 length: 13 residues. Germline assignment: CDR1 SGHTA and CDR2 FQGNSA. V shed 5 bases, J shed 10 bases, and the junction held 7 bases outside the gene matches.

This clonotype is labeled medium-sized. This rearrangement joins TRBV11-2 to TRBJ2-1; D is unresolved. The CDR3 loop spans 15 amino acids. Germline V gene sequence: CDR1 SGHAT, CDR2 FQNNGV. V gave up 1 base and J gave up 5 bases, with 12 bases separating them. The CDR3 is CASSLGVSRHNEQFF. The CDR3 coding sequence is TGTGCCAGCAGCTTAGGTGTTTCACGGCACAATGAGCAGTTCTTC.

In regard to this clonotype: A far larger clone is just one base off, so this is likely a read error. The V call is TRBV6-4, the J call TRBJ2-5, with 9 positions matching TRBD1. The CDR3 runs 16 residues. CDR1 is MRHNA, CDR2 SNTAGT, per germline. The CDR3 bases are TGTGCCAGCAGTGAGAATCCGGGACAGGGAATCGCGACCAAGTACTTC. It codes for CASSENPGQGIATKYF.

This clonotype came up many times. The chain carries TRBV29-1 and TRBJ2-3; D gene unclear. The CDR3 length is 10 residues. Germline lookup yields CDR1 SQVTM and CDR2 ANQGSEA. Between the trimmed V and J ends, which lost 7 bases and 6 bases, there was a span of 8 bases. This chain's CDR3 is CSARMDTQYF. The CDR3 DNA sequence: TGCAGCGCCCGGATGGATACGCAGTATTTT.

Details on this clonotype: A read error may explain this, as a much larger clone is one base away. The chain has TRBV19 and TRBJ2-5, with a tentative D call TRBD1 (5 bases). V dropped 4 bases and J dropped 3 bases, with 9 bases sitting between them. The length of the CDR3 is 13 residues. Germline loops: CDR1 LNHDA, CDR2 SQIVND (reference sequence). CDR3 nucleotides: TGTGCCAGTAGTAGACAGTACAAAGAGACCCAGTACTTC. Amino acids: CASSRQYKETQYF.

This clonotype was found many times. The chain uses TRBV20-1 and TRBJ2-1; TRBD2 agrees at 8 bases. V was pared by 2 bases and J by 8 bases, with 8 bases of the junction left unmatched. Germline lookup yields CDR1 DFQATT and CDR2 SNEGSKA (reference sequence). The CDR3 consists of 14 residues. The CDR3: CSARPLAGTYEQFF. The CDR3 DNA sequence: TGCAGTGCTAGACCTCTAGCGGGTACCTATGAGCAGTTCTTC.

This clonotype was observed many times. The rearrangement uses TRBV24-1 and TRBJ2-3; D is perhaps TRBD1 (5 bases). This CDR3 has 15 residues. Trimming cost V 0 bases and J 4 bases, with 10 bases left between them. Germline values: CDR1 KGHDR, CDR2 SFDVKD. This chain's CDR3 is CATSDLSGRSDTQYF. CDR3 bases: TGTGCCACCAGTGATTTGTCAGGGCGCTCAGATACGCAGTATTTT.

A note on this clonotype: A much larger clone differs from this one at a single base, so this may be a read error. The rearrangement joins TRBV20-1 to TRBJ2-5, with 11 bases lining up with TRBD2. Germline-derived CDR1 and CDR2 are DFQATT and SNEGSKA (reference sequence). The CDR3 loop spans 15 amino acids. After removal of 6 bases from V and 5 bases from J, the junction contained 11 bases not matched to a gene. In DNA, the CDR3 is TGCAGTGCCCAGACTAGCGGGGTGGGTGGGGAGACCCAGTACTTC. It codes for CSAQTSGVGGETQYF.

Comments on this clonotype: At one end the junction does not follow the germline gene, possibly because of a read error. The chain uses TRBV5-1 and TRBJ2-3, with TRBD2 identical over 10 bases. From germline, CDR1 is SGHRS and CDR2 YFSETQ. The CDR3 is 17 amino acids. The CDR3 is CSSSSSPASGSGHTQYF. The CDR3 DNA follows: TGCTCCAGCAGCTCATCACCTGCTAGCGGGAGTGGTCATACGCAGTATTTT. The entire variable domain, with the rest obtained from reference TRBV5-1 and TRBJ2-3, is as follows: KAGVTQTPRYLIKTRGQQVTLSCSPISGHRSVSWYQQTPGQGLQFLFEYFSETQRNKGNFPGRFSGRQFSNSRSEMNVSTLELGDSALYLCSSSSSPASGSGHTQYFGPGTRLTVL.

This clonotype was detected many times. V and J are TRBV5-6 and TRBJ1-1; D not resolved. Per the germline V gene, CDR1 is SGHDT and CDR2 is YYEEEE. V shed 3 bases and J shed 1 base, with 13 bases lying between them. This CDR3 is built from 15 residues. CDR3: CASSSDDLRNTEAFF. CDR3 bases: TGTGCCAGCAGCTCCGACGATCTACGGAACACTGAAGCTTTCTTT.

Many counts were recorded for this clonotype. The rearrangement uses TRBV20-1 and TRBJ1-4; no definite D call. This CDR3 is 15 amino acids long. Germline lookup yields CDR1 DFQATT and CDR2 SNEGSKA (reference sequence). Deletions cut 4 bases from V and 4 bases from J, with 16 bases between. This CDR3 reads CSATPDGQINEKLFF. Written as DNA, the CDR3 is TGCAGTGCTACCCCCGACGGCCAGATTAATGAAAAACTGTTTTTT.

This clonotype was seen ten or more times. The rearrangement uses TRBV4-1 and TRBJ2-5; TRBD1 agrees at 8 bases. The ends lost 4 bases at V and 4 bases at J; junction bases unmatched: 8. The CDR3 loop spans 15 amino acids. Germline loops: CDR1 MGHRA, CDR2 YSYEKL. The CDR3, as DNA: TGCGCCAGCAGCCCACGGGGGACAGGACTAGAGACCCAGTACTTC. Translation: CASSPRGTGLETQYF.

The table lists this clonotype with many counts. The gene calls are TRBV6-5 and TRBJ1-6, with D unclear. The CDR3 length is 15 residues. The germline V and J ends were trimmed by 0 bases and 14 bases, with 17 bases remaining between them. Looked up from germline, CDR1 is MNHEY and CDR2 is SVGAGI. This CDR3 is CASSYSSAGNLALHF. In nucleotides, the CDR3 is TGTGCCAGCAGTTACTCGTCTGCGGGGAATTTGGCCCTCCACTTT.